The clone carrying this T cell receptor beta chain was observed many times. As yet, its antigen is unknown. It was by quantitative 5'-RACE with molecular barcodes that TCR beta libraries were made. TCRdb itself ran the 5' RACE reads through MiXCR, one entry per CDR3 protein. The sample has 200,000 to 250,000 distinct CDR3 sequences, 6% to 8% seen once. The data were obtained in a study of CD8 T cells in ankylosing spondylitis. Study observations and caveats: For ankylosing spondylitis blood, a TCR beta motif of several highly homologous variants appeared characteristic.

The CDR3 totals 15 residues. The germline V and J ends were trimmed by 0 bases and 0 bases, with 6 bases remaining between them. Germline CDR1 reads KGHSH; CDR2 reads LQKENI. The material sequenced was blood, either unsorted or a sorted T cell fraction (not recorded which). This receptor was identified in a male donor with ankylosing spondylitis. V and J are TRBV18 and TRBJ2-1; tentatively, D is TRBD2 (6 bases). For the CDR3, the DNA is TGTGCCAGCTCACCACCCGGGAGCTCCTACAATGAGCAGTTCTTC. It translates to CASSPPGSSYNEQFF.